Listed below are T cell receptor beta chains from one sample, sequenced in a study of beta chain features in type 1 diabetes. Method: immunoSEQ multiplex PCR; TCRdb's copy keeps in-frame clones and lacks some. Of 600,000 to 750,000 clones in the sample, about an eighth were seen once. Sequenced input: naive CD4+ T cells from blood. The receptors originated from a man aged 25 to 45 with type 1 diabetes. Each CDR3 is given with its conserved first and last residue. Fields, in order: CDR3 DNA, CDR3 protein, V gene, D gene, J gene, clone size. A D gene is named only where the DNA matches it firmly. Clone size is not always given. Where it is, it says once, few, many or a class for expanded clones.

TGTGCCAGCATTTTAGAATGTGCTAATGAAAAACTGTTTTTT CASILECANEKLFF TRBV27 NA TRBJ1-4 NA
TGTGCCAGCAGTTTGGGACGAGACTATGGCTACACCTTC CASSLGRDYGYTF TRBV7-2 NA TRBJ1-2 few
TGTGCCAGCAGCCCCTCGACTAACCAAGAGACCCAGTACTTC CASSPSTNQETQYF TRBV11-2 NA TRBJ2-5 NA
TGCAGTGCTAGAGACCTCTATACGCAGTATTTT CSARDLYTQYF TRBV20-1 NA TRBJ2-3 NA
TGTGCCAGCAGCGTTGACACTACCTATAATTCACCCCTCCACTTT CASSVDTTYNSPLHF TRBV9 NA TRBJ1-6 few
TGTGCCAGCTCACCAGGGGCGGGCAATCAGCCCCAGCATTTT CASSPGAGNQPQHF TRBV18 NA TRBJ1-5 NA
TGTGCCTGGGCCCGGGACACCAAAGAGACCCAGTACTTC CAWARDTKETQYF TRBV30 NA TRBJ2-5 few
TGTGCCAGCAGTAACGGACTCCACACCGGGGAGCTGTTTTTT CASSNGLHTGELFF TRBV14 NA TRBJ2-2 NA
TGTGCCAGCAGCCCCCTCGGGGCACAGCCCCAGCATTTT CASSPLGAQPQHF TRBV7-9 NA TRBJ1-5 NA
TGCGCCAGCAGCCAAGATTTGACGGGAAATGAGCAGTTCTTC CASSQDLTGNEQFF TRBV4-3 NA TRBJ2-1 few
TGTGCCAGCAGCGTAGGGGGACTAGCGGGAACCTACGAGCAGTACTTC CASSVGGLAGTYEQYF TRBV9 TRBD2 TRBJ2-7 NA
TGCAGCGTTTTTTCTGGAGGGAACACTGAAGCTTTCTTT CSVFSGGNTEAFF TRBV29-1 NA TRBJ1-1 NA
TGTGCCAGCAGCTTGGGACGCAGCTCTGGAAACACCATATATTTT CASSLGRSSGNTIYF TRBV5-4 NA TRBJ1-3 NA
TGCGCCAGCAGTCGTCGAAGCAGGGGGATGAGCTATGGCTACACCTTC CASSRRSRGMSYGYTF TRBV23-1 TRBD1 TRBJ1-2 NA
TGTGCCAGCAGCGCAAGAGGGACAGGGTACAATGAGCAGTTCTTC CASSARGTGYNEQFF TRBV7-9 TRBD1 TRBJ2-1 few
TGTGCCAGCAAAAATCCGGGACTCCCATACAATGAGCAGTTCTTC CASKNPGLPYNEQFF TRBV28 NA TRBJ2-1 few
TGTGCCAGCAGCTCTTTCCCCCCGGGACAGGGATCGAGTATAGCGTACTTC CASSSFPPGQGSSIAYF TRBV7-6 TRBD1 TRBJ2-4 NA
TGTGCCAGCTCACCCATGGACGGCGGATATGGCTACACCTTC CASSPMDGGYGYTF TRBV18 NA TRBJ1-2 few
TGTGCCACCTCCAAGCTATCCTACAATGAGCAGTTCTTC CATSKLSYNEQFF TRBV25-1 NA TRBJ2-1 few
TGTGCCAGCAGCCCGACAGGGAGACCCTACGAGCAGTACTTC CASSPTGRPYEQYF TRBV7-2 TRBD1 TRBJ2-7 NA
TGTGCCAGCAGCCAAGATAACAGGGAGAGAGCTGAAGCTTTCTTT CASSQDNRERAEAFF TRBV14 NA TRBJ1-1 NA
TGTGCCATCAGCCCGTCAGCAACTAATGAAAAACTGTTTTTT CAISPSATNEKLFF TRBV10-3 NA TRBJ1-4 few
TGTGCCACCAGCAGAGATGAGCGGGGGGTTGGAGGTGAGCAGTTCTTC CATSRDERGVGGEQFF TRBV15 TRBD2 TRBJ2-1 NA
TGTGCCAGCTCGAAGGGGGACTTTCCCAAAAACATTCAGTACTTC CASSKGDFPKNIQYF TRBV18 NA TRBJ2-4 few
TGTGCCAGCAGCCAATCCGGGTTGAACACTGAAGCTTTCTTT CASSQSGLNTEAFF TRBV16 NA TRBJ1-1 NA
TGTGCCAGCTCACCAATGGACAGGGGCGCCTCGGGGACCCAGTACTTC CASSPMDRGASGTQYF TRBV18 TRBD1 TRBJ2-5 NA
TGTGCCAGCAGCCTAGTCCAGGGGTACACCGGGGAGCTGTTTTTT CASSLVQGYTGELFF TRBV7-2 NA TRBJ2-2 NA
TGTGCCAGCTCCGGGACAGGGGCACGGTCTGGTGGCTACACCTTC CASSGTGARSGGYTF TRBV2 TRBD1 TRBJ1-2 NA
TGTGCTAGTGGCGAGCCACAGGGGGAGACCCAGTACTTC CASGEPQGETQYF TRBV12-5 TRBD1 TRBJ2-5 few
TGTGCCATCAGTGAGTCCACAGGGGAAGAGACCCAGTACTTC CAISESTGEETQYF TRBV10-3 TRBD1 TRBJ2-5 few
TGTGCCAGCAGCCAAGCGGCGGAGGGCTATAGTGAAAAACTGTTTTTT CASSQAAEGYSEKLFF TRBV4-2 NA TRBJ1-4 few
TGTGCCAGCAGATACACCGGGGAGCTGTTTTTT CASRYTGELFF TRBV2 NA TRBJ2-2 NA
TGTGCCAGCAGCTTAGTAGGTCCCACCGGGGAGCTGTTTTTT CASSLVGPTGELFF TRBV11-2 NA TRBJ2-2 few
TGTGCCAGCAGCGTAGGGACTAGCGGGGGGCAGGGTGAGACCCAGTACTTC CASSVGTSGGQGETQYF TRBV9 TRBD2 TRBJ2-5 few
TGTGCCAGCAGCATCCGCCCCAGGGGTGGCTACACCTTC CASSIRPRGGYTF TRBV21-1 NA TRBJ1-2 NA
TGTGCCAGCAGCTGGGAGGGTCCCTACGAGCAGTACTTC CASSWEGPYEQYF TRBV7-2 TRBD2 TRBJ2-7 NA
TGTGCCAGCAGCGTACAGGGGCAGGAAACTGAAGCTTTCTTT CASSVQGQETEAFF TRBV9 NA TRBJ1-1 few
TGCGCCAGCAGCCAAAGGGCAGGGCCCCGGGGTGGCTACACCTTC CASSQRAGPRGGYTF TRBV4-3 NA TRBJ1-2 few
TGTGCCAGCAGGTCCTCTGGGGCCAACGTCCTGACTTTC CASRSSGANVLTF TRBV27 NA TRBJ2-6 few
TGTGCCAGTAGTATAGCTGCAAATCAGCCCCAGCATTTT CASSIAANQPQHF TRBV19 NA TRBJ1-5 few
TGCAGCGTCACAACGACAGGGGTAGGCACCGGGGAGCTGTTTTTT CSVTTTGVGTGELFF TRBV29-1 TRBD1 TRBJ2-2 NA
TGTGCCAGCAGGTCAGGGACTCGTGGCTACACCTTC CASRSGTRGYTF TRBV6-6 NA TRBJ1-2 NA
TGTGCCAGCAGCTTAGAAGCAGGGGGTAATGAAAAACTGTTTTTT CASSLEAGGNEKLFF TRBV7-9 TRBD1 TRBJ1-4 NA
TGTGCCAGCAGCGGGACAGCCTATAATTCACCCCTCCACTTT CASSGTAYNSPLHF TRBV6-1 TRBD1 TRBJ1-6 few
TGTGCCAGCAGCTTGGGACAGGGATTACAATCTGAGCAGTTCTTC CASSLGQGLQSEQFF TRBV5-6 TRBD1 TRBJ2-1 few
TGCAGCGCGGAAGAGGATGGCTACACCTTC CSAEEDGYTF TRBV29-1 NA TRBJ1-2 few
TGTGCCAGCAGTTACCAGCAGGCAGATACGCAGTATTTT CASSYQQADTQYF TRBV6-5 NA TRBJ2-3 few
TGTGCCAGCAGCCAACTCAGGGGGCGCGGGTTCTACGAGCAGTACTTC CASSQLRGRGFYEQYF TRBV14 TRBD1 TRBJ2-7 NA
TGTGCCAGCAGTGACGAGAGCTGGGGCTCCTACAATGAGCAGTTCTTC CASSDESWGSYNEQFF TRBV7-9 NA TRBJ2-1 many
TGCGCCAGCAGCCAAGAGTGGAGAGGGAGCTATGGCTACACCTTC CASSQEWRGSYGYTF TRBV4-3 NA TRBJ1-2 NA
TGTGCCAGCAGCCCGGACGGAGGGGGCTCCTACGAGCAGTACTTC CASSPDGGGSYEQYF TRBV6-6 NA TRBJ2-7 few
TGCGCCAGCAGTACTAGCGGGGCCAGCACAGATACGCAGTATTTT CASSTSGASTDTQYF TRBV10-1 TRBD2 TRBJ2-3 NA